This T cell receptor beta chain was profiled in a study of blood T cells in healthy people across ages. Per the germline V gene, CDR1 is SGHVS and CDR2 is FQNEAQ. CDR3 length: 15 residues. A second 7 to 11 cycle PCR used barcoded and J-beta primers. A template-switch adaptor that had 12 random nucleotides put a tag on each cDNA molecule. TCRdb reanalysed the 5' RACE reads using MiXCR and keeps one entry per CDR3 protein. This sample has 1.5 million to 2 million distinct CDR3 sequences, with just under 50% found just once. The clonotype was recovered from a woman in her 40s in good health. Sequencing input: blood. The V call is TRBV7-8, the J call TRBJ2-4; D ambiguous. The tail of the sequence fits TRBJ2-7 better, so the J call may be wrong. The DNA of the CDR3 is TGTGCCAGCAGCCCAAGACGAGGTCAGGACTACGAGCAGTACTTC. Translated, it gives CASSPRRGQDYEQYF.